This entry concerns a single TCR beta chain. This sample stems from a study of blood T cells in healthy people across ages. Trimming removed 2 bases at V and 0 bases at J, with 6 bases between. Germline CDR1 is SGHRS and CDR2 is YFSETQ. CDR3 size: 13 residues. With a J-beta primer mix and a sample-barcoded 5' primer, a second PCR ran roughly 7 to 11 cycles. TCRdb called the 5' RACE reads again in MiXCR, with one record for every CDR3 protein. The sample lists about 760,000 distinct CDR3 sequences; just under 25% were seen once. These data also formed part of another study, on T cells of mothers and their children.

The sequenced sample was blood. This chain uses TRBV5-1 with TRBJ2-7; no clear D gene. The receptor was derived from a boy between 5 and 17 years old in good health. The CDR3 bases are TGCGCCAGCAGCTTCACGGACTCCTACGAGCAGTACTTC. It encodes CASSFTDSYEQYF.